Below are 15 T cell receptor beta chains sequenced from a single sample in a study of T-cell memory formation after mild COVID-19. TCRdb passed the 5' RACE reads through MiXCR, listing each CDR3 protein once. The sample holds about 140,000 distinct CDR3 sequences; 14% are singletons and the top ten take approximately 30%. The source material was PBMCs or a T cell subset sorted from them (not recorded which). The receptor set was obtained from an adult woman who had mild COVID-19 (a few samples of this study predate the infection). Cell type and time point are not known.

The V and J genes are TRBV7-8 and TRBJ2-7; no clear D. Trimming took 1 base from V and 7 from J, leaving 8 bases between them. The CDR3 has 12 amino acids. Germline loops: CDR1 SGHVS, CDR2 FQNEAQ. The CDR3 DNA reads TGTGCCAGCAGCTTAGGGTCGCATGAGCAGTACTTC. As protein: CASSLGSHEQYF. Looking up the rest from reference TRBV7-8 and TRBJ2-7 gives the full variable domain: GAGVSQSPRYKVAKRGQDVALRCDPISGHVSLFWYQQALGQGPEFLTYFQNEAQLDKSGLPSDRFFAERPEGSVSTLKIQRTQQEDSAVYLCASSLGSHEQYFGPGTRLTVT.

This clonotype came up a few times. The chain combines TRBV20-1 with TRBJ2-1, with TRBD2 identical over 8 bases. There are 15 residues in the CDR3. The germline gives CDR1 DFQATT, CDR2 SNEGSKA (reference sequence). The V gene end was trimmed by 6 bases and the J gene end by 3 bases; junction bases not matched to a gene: 10. CDR3 loop: CSATELADHYNEQFF. CDR3 bases: TGCAGTGCCACTGAACTAGCGGACCACTACAATGAGCAGTTCTTC.

The gene calls are TRBV24-1 and TRBJ1-1, with no clear D. The germline V gene has CDR1 KGHDR and CDR2 SFDVKD. This CDR3 contains 12 residues. Trimming removed 5 bases at V and 3 bases at J, with 6 bases between. The DNA for the CDR3 is TGTGCCACCAGTGCCTACGACACTGAAGCTTTCTTT. As protein: CATSAYDTEAFF.

This clonotype was seen a handful of times. The chain recombines TRBV15 with TRBJ2-5; D tentatively fits TRBD1 or TRBD2 (5 bases each). The CDR3 length is 13 residues. The V gene lost 3 bases and the J gene lost 5 bases, with 10 bases spanning the gap. Germline CDR1 reads LNHNV; CDR2 reads YYDKDF (reference sequence). The CDR3 DNA reads TGTGCCACCAGCAGTCAAGGGGAGGAGACCCAGTACTTC. It encodes CATSSQGEETQYF.

V gene TRBV6-5 combines with J gene TRBJ2-2; 8 bases agree with TRBD2. After removal of 2 bases from V and 1 base from J, the junction contained 3 bases not matched to a gene. The CDR3 is made up of 16 amino acids. Germline V gene sequence: CDR1 MNHEY, CDR2 SVGAGI. CDR3 loop: CASSYGLAGNTGELFF. CDR3 nucleotide sequence: TGTGCCAGCAGTTACGGGCTAGCGGGGAACACCGGGGAGCTGTTTTTT.

This clonotype was detected a few times. This rearrangement joins TRBV7-9 to TRBJ2-7; 10 bases line up with TRBD2. The J segment lost 4 bases and the V segment lost 0 bases, leaving 9 bases of the junction unmatched. This CDR3 has 17 residues. Germline V gene lookup returns CDR1 SEHNR and CDR2 FQNEAQ (reference sequence). CDR3 DNA: TGTGCCAGCAGCTTAGCTAACCCTAGCGGGAGCACTTACGAGCAGTACTTC. It specifies CASSLANPSGSTYEQYF.

This clonotype appeared a few times. CDR3 protein: CASSLQRAGRSNQPQHF. CDR3 DNA: TGTGCCAGCAGCTTACAGAGGGCAGGGCGAAGCAATCAGCCCCAGCATTTT. This chain connects TRBV7-3 to TRBJ1-5; tentatively, D is TRBD1 (5 bases). Trimming cost V 2 bases and J 1 base, with 15 bases left between them. The CDR3 is 17 residues long. CDR1 is SGHTA and CDR2 is FQGTGA in the germline V gene. Drawing the rest from reference TRBV7-3 and TRBJ1-5, the complete variable domain is GAGVSQTPSNKVTEKGKYVELRCDPISGHTALYWYRQSLGQGPEFLIYFQGTGAADDSGLPNDRFFAVRPEGSVSTLKIQRTERGDSAVYLCASSLQRAGRSNQPQHFGDGTRLSIL.

This clonotype has only a few counts. J is TRBJ2-3 and V is TRBV12-5; 9 bases are shared with TRBD1. Trimming took 5 bases from V and 4 from J; bases not matched to a gene: 19. CDR3 length: 19 residues. The germline CDR1 and CDR2 sequences are LGHNT and FRNRAP. For the CDR3, the DNA is TGTGCTAGTGGTATCATGGGACAGGGCTTTGCGTTTGGTGCAGATACGCAGTATTTT. This encodes CASGIMGQGFAFGADTQYF. Complete variable domain (other parts from reference TRBV12-5 and TRBJ2-3): DARVTQTPRHKVTEMGQEVTMRCQPILGHNTVFWYRQTMMQGLELLAYFRNRAPLDDSGMPKDRFSAEMPDATLATLKIQPSEPRDSAVYFCASGIMGQGFAFGADTQYFGPGTRLTVL.

This clonotype was picked up a small number of times. This chain joins TRBV4-1 and TRBJ1-1; D perhaps matches TRBD1 (5 bases). CDR3 length: 15 residues. Germline CDR1 and CDR2: MGHRA and YSYEKL. V was pared by 0 bases and J by 3 bases, with 11 bases between. The CDR3, as DNA: TGCGCCAGCAGCCAAGATCCGGTCAGGGACACTGAAGCTTTCTTT. Its translation is CASSQDPVRDTEAFF.

The chain is built from TRBV7-9 and TRBJ1-1; D uncertain. The germline V gene encodes CDR1 SEHNR and CDR2 FQNEAQ (reference sequence). The CDR3 contains 15 residues. The V and J ends lost 3 bases and 5 bases respectively, with 16 bases between them. The CDR3 nucleotides read TGTGCCAGCAGCTTGGGTGCGGAGGGCGGAACTGAAGCTTTCTTT. This translates into CASSLGAEGGTEAFF.

This chain links TRBV4-1 with TRBJ2-1; weak D call: TRBD2 (6 bases). The CDR3 length is 18 residues. Germline V gene data show CDR1 as MGHRA and CDR2 as YSYEKL. The V gene lost 1 base and the J gene lost 1 base, with 17 bases spanning the gap. The DNA for the CDR3 is TGCGCCAGCAGCCAAGTAATCACGGGGGTAGCTTCCTACAATGAGCAGTTCTTC. It translates to CASSQVITGVASYNEQFF.

The J gene is TRBJ2-6, the V gene TRBV6-1; D gene ambiguous. In germline, CDR1 is MNHNS, CDR2 SASEGT. With 2 bases removed from V and 2 bases from J, the gap between germline ends came to 7 bases. The CDR3 has 15 amino acids. The CDR3 DNA is TGTGCCAGCAGTGAACTCCGGGCTGGGGCCAACGTCCTGACTTTC. It translates to CASSELRAGANVLTF.

This clonotype was seen repeatedly, ten times or more. The chain uses TRBV5-4 and TRBJ2-1; a weak D match, TRBD2 (6 bases). CDR1 SGHNT and CDR2 YYREEE come from the germline V gene (reference sequence). CDR3 length: 15 amino acids. Deletions cut 0 bases from V and 4 bases from J, with 11 bases between. CDR3 protein: CASSLDGTSYNEQFF. CDR3 in DNA: TGTGCCAGCAGCTTGGATGGGACTTCGTACAATGAGCAGTTCTTC. Variable domain in full (rest from reference TRBV5-4 and TRBJ2-1): ETGVTQSPTHLIKTRGQQVTLRCSSQSGHNTVSWYQQALGQGPQFIFQYYREEENGRGNFPPRFSGLQFPNYSSELNVNALELDDSALYLCASSLDGTSYNEQFFGPGTRLTVL.

CDR3 region: CASSPRTYNEQFF. For the CDR3, the DNA is TGTGCCAGCAGCCCGCGGACCTACAATGAGCAGTTCTTC. The genes are TRBV13 and TRBJ2-1; unclear D gene. Germline-derived CDR1 and CDR2 are PRHDT and FYEKMQ (reference sequence). Deletions cut 5 bases from V and 2 bases from J, with 7 bases between. The CDR3 has 13 residues.

This chain's CDR3 is CASSVGGGPSQETQYF. The CDR3 region has the DNA TGTGCCAGCAGCGTGGGGGGTGGACCCTCACAAGAGACCCAGTACTTC. V and J are TRBV9 and TRBJ2-5; maybe TRBD2 (6 bases). The CDR3 contains 16 residues. V lost 2 bases, J lost 2 bases, and 16 bases lay in between. Germline V gene sequence: CDR1 SGDLS, CDR2 YYNGEE.